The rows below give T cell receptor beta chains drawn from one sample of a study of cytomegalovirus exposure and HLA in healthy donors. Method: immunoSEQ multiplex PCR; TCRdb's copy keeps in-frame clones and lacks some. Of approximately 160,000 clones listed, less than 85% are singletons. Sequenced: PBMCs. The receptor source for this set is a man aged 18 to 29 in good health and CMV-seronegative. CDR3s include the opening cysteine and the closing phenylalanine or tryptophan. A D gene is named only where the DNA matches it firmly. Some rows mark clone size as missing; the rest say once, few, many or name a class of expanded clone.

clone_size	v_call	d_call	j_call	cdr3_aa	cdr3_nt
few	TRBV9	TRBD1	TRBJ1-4	CASSSNRGIREKLFF	TGTGCCAGCAGCTCAAACAGGGGGATTCGAGAAAAACTGTTTTTT
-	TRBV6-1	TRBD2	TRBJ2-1	CASTNRAGGGNEQFF	TGTGCCAGCACCAATAGGGCGGGGGGGGGCAATGAGCAGTTCTTC
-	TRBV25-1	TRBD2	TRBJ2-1	CASQTSRHEQFF	TGTGCCAGTCAGACTAGCAGACACGAGCAGTTCTTC
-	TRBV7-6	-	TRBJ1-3	CASSAGTLPGNTIYF	TGTGCCAGCAGCGCCGGGACATTACCAGGAAACACCATATATTTT
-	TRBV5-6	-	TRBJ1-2	CASSRGSGYGYTF	TGTGCCAGCAGCCGAGGGAGCGGCTATGGCTACACCTTC
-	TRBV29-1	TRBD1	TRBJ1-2	CSVAGQAVGYTF	TGCAGCGTCGCGGGACAGGCTGTCGGCTACACCTTC
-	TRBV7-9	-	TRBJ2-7	CASSRLGLGGEQYF	TGTGCCAGCAGCCGACTCGGGCTAGGAGGCGAGCAGTACTTC
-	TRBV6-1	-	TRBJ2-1	CASSLPGQPYNEQFF	TGTGCCAGCAGTTTGCCGGGACAACCATACAATGAGCAGTTCTTC
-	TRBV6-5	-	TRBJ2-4	CASSSRVFDIQYF	TGTGCCAGCAGTTCCAGGGTTTTTGACATTCAGTACTTC
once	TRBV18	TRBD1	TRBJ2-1	CASSPQGAGSYNEQFF	TGTGCCAGCTCACCCCAGGGGGCGGGATCCTACAATGAGCAGTTCTTC
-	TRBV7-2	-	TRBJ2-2	CASSLAFAGELFF	TGTGCCAGCAGCTTAGCTTTCGCCGGGGAGCTGTTTTTT
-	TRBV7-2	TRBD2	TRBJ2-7	CASSSRTSGRAKYF	TGTGCCAGCAGCTCCCGGACTAGCGGGAGGGCCAAGTACTTC
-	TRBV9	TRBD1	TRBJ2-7	CASSVATETGVPYEQYF	TGTGCCAGCAGCGTAGCCACTGAGACAGGGGTGCCCTACGAGCAGTACTTC
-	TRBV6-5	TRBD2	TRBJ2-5	CASRRGVGETQYF	TGTGCCAGCAGGCGGGGGGTCGGAGAGACCCAGTACTTC
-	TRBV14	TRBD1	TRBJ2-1	CASSQRTGYNEQFF	TGTGCCAGCAGCCAACGGACAGGCTACAATGAGCAGTTCTTC
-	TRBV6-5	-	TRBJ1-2	CASSYSGYGYTF	TGTGCCAGCAGTTATTCGGGCTATGGCTACACCTTC
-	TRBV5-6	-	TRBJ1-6	CASSLRGSYNSPLHF	TGTGCCAGCAGCTTACGGGGCTCCTATAATTCACCCCTCCACTTT
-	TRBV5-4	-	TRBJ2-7	CASSLAGALSSYEQYF	TGTGCCAGCAGCTTGGCAGGGGCCCTCAGCTCCTACGAGCAGTACTTC
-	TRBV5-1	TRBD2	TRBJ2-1	CASSLVRTSGDNEQFF	TGCGCCAGCAGCTTGGTTCGGACTAGCGGAGACAATGAGCAGTTCTTC
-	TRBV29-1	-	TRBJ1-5	CSVLTATGPQHF	TGCAGCGTTTTGACAGCGACCGGGCCCCAGCATTTT
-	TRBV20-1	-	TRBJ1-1	CGGRMNTEAFF	TGCGGGGGCCGGATGAACACTGAAGCTTTCTTT
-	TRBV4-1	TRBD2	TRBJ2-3	CASSQRGGAGTDTQYF	TGCGCCAGCAGCCAACGGGGGGGCGCGGGTACAGATACGCAGTATTTT
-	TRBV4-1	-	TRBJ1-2	CASSQDWAGLEGYTF	TGCGCCAGCAGCCAAGACTGGGCAGGGCTGGAAGGCTACACCTTC
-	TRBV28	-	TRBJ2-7	CASRGSSYEQYF	TGTGCCAGCAGGGGGAGCTCCTACGAGCAGTACTTC
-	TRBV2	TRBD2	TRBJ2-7	CASSEFLAGELAF	TGTGCCAGCAGTGAATTCCTAGCGGGAGAGTTGGCCTTC
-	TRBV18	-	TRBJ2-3	CASSPEYTSPRRDTQYF	TGTGCCAGCTCACCAGAATACACTAGCCCGAGGAGAGATACGCAGTATTTT
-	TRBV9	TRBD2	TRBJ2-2	CASSATSGNTGELFF	TGTGCCAGCAGCGCTACTAGCGGGAACACCGGGGAGCTGTTTTTT
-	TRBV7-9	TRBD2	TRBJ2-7	CASGPLTSGRAGREQYF	TGTGCCAGCGGACCTCTGACTAGCGGGAGGGCAGGCCGGGAGCAGTACTTC
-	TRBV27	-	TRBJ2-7	CASSSVQGHEQYF	TGTGCCAGCAGTTCCGTACAGGGACACGAGCAGTACTTC
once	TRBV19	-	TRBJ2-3	CATSEGRGTDTQYF	TGTGCCACTTCGGAGGGCCGGGGCACAGATACGCAGTATTTT
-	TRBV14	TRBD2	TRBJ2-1	CASSQVAGGGNEQFF	TGTGCCAGCAGCCAAGTAGCGGGAGGGGGTAATGAGCAGTTCTTC
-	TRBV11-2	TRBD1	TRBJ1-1	CASSLDSRGSAFF	TGTGCCAGCAGCTTAGACTCCAGGGGGTCGGCTTTCTTT
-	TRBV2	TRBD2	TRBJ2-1	CASNGLAGYNEQFF	TGTGCCAGCAACGGGCTAGCGGGGTACAATGAGCAGTTCTTC
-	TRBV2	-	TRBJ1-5	CASSPFGREEEPQHF	TGTGCCAGCAGTCCGTTTGGACGGGAAGAGGAGCCCCAGCATTTT
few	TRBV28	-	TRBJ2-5	CASSRGIQETQYF	TGTGCCAGCAGTCGGGGGATTCAAGAGACCCAGTACTTC
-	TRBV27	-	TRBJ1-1	CANEKTSMNTEAFF	TGTGCCAACGAAAAGACAAGCATGAACACTGAAGCTTTCTTT
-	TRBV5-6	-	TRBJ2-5	CASSFPERGETQYF	TGTGCCAGCAGCTTTCCAGAACGGGGGGAGACCCAGTACTTC
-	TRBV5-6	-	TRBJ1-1	CASSFSRDWNTEAFF	TGTGCCAGCAGCTTCTCCCGGGACTGGAACACTGAAGCTTTCTTT
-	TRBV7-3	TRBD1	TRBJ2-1	CASSLPAGTGVYNEQFF	TGTGCCAGCAGCTTACCCGCCGGGACAGGGGTCTACAATGAGCAGTTCTTC
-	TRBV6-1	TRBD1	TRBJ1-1	CAALTGEATEAFF	TGTGCCGCCCTTACAGGGGAAGCCACTGAAGCTTTCTTT
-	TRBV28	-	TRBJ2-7	CASSLIQGRPSDEQYF	TGTGCCAGCAGTTTAATCCAAGGGAGACCTTCAGACGAGCAGTACTTC
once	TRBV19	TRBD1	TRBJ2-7	CASSIEGTAGYEQYF	TGTGCCAGTAGTATAGAAGGGACAGCCGGCTACGAGCAGTACTTC
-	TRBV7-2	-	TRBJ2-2	CASSLALNTGELFF	TGTGCCAGCAGCTTAGCCCTAAACACCGGGGAGCTGTTTTTT
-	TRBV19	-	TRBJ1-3	CASLPTNAPPGNTIYF	TGTGCCAGCCTCCCAACTAACGCTCCACCTGGAAACACCATATATTTT
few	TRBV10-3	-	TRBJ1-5	CAISEQGSNQPQHF	TGTGCCATCAGTGAGCAGGGCAGCAATCAGCCCCAGCATTTT
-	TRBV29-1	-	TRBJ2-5	CSTGGEYF	TGCAGCACCGGAGGGGAGTACTTC
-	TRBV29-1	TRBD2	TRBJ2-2	CSASGRGSGLLANTGELFF	TGCAGCGCCTCGGGTCGTGGTAGCGGGCTACTTGCGAACACCGGGGAGCTGTTTTTT
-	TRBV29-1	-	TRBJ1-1	CSGMTVADEAFF	TGCAGCGGTATGACAGTGGCTGATGAAGCTTTCTTT